These 7 T cell receptor beta chains came from one sample sequenced in a study of cytomegalovirus exposure and HLA in healthy donors. PCR primers comprised 60 Vbeta and 13 Jbeta primers. Data came from immunoSEQ multiplex PCR; TCRdb stores just in-frame clones and leaves some out. This sample has about 190,000 clones, with 78% found just once. Sequencing input: PBMCs. The receptors here all came from a woman aged 25 to 45 in good health and CMV-seropositive.

The V and J genes are TRBV11-2 and TRBJ2-7; 10 bases line up with TRBD1. CDR3 size: 14 residues. Trimming took 4 bases from V and 3 from J; bases not matched to a gene: 3. CDR1 is SGHAT and CDR2 is FQNNGV in the germline V gene. For the CDR3, the DNA is TGTGCCAGCAGCTCTGGACAGGGGGTCTACGAGCAGTACTTC. Amino acids: CASSSGQGVYEQYF. The variable domain in full, with the rest retrieved from reference TRBV11-2 and TRBJ2-7, is EAGVAQSPRYKIIEKRQSVAFWCNPISGHATLYWYQQILGQGPKLLIQFQNNGVVDDSQLPKDRFSAERLKGVDSTLKIQPAKLEDSAVYLCASSSGQGVYEQYFGPGTRLTVT.

The CDR3 coding sequence is TGTGCCAGCAGTTTGAGACATAAGAACACTGAAGCTTTCTTT. Its protein product is CASSLRHKNTEAFF. This chain uses TRBV28 with TRBJ1-1; no definite D call. CDR3 length equals 14 residues. Germline CDR1 reads MDHEN; CDR2 reads SYDVKM. Trimming cost V 3 bases and J 1 base, with 9 bases left between them.

The chain couples TRBV6-1 to TRBJ2-1; no firm D call. The CDR3 has 12 amino acids. Trimming stripped 0 bases from V and 10 bases from J, with 7 bases between. Germline V gene sequence: CDR1 MNHNS, CDR2 SASEGT. Written as DNA, the CDR3 is TGTGCCAGCAGTGAAGCGCATCTAGAGCAGTTCTTC. It codes for CASSEAHLEQFF.

The chain joins TRBV19 to TRBJ2-7, with 8 positions matching TRBD1. V trimming: 3 bases; J trimming: 4 bases; junction bases outside the gene matches: 5. The CDR3 is 14 residues long. The germline V gene has CDR1 LNHDA and CDR2 SQIVND (reference sequence). The CDR3 loop reads CASSISQGEYEQYF. The DNA of the CDR3 is TGTGCCAGTAGTATTTCACAGGGGGAGTACGAGCAGTACTTC.

The chain recombines TRBV11-2 with TRBJ2-5, with 8 bases matching TRBD2. V trimming: 4 bases; J trimming: 4 bases; junction bases outside the gene matches: 8. There are 15 residues in the CDR3. The germline V gene encodes CDR1 SGHAT and CDR2 FQNNGV. Here the CDR3 reads CASSYNRLASETQYF. The CDR3 DNA reads TGTGCCAGCAGCTACAACCGACTAGCGTCAGAGACCCAGTACTTC.

This clone turned up a few times. The chain joins TRBV27 to TRBJ2-6; D is perhaps TRBD2 (5 bases). The germline CDR1 and CDR2 sequences are MNHEY and SMNVEV (reference sequence). Trimming removed 5 bases from V and 1 base from J, with 15 bases in between. This CDR3 contains 17 residues. Here the CDR3 reads CASSPRRLASGANVLTF. The CDR3 nucleotides are TGTGCCAGCAGTCCGCGGAGGTTAGCGTCTGGGGCCAACGTCCTGACTTTC.

The J gene is TRBJ1-6, the V gene TRBV27; 8 bases align to TRBD1. The CDR3 totals 15 residues. Germline-derived CDR1 and CDR2 are MNHEY and SMNVEV (reference sequence). V dropped 5 bases and J dropped 10; count of bases not matched to a gene: 10. CDR3 bases: TGTGCCAGCAGTACGCTCACAGGGGGGAGGTCACCCCTCCACTTT. This encodes CASSTLTGGRSPLHF.